Included here is one TCR beta chain sequence, with context. Many counts were recorded for this clonotype. The target of this receptor is not known. No per-base quality is available; no much larger clone lies one base away. The data were obtained in a study of T cells in Graves' hyperthyroidism and ophthalmopathy (dated by TCRdb to about 2019). Context from the whole study: Peripheral blood was sampled at the time of initial diagnosis, prior to any treatment. Once sampling was done, hyperthyroidism patients were given methimazole at a starting dose of 30 mg daily, whereas ophthalmopathy patients were given high-dose intravenous methylprednisolone. According to the paper, TCR Vbeta CDR3 sequencing was carried out on approximately 140 peripheral blood samples, which came from some 41 ophthalmopathy, roughly 75 hyperthyroidism and around 17 progressor patients. In addition, the study compared T-cell repertoires in thyroid tissue and in blood from a handful of Graves' hyperthyroidism patients. The 75 to 100 discovery patients were randomly split 7:3 into training and test sets. Prospective prediction of ophthalmopathy was tested in an independent validation cohort consisting of fewer than 20 hyperthyroidism patients and approximately 16 patients who later progressed to ophthalmopathy. TCR V-J signatures able to tell the groups apart were searched for in a discovery cohort of 90 to 100 patients, of whom 43 had Graves' ophthalmopathy and some 60 had stable Graves' hyperthyroidism. The research as a whole found: No statistical method was used to set the sample size in advance, and investigators knew the group allocation. A 13 V-J signature model separated ophthalmopathy from stable hyperthyroidism, with approximately 86% sensitivity and about 81% specificity in cross-validation and 80%/75% in testing. During validation, the model predicted progression to ophthalmopathy a median of approximately 7 months ahead of onset, with more than 60% sensitivity and 72.22% specificity. Most expanded thyroid clonotypes (frequency above 0.001) were also found in blood, which suggests that blood repertoires may mirror thyroid immune responses.

The TCR beta CDR3 regions were amplified from the RNA transcripts. The first round of RT-PCR for the TCR CDR3 was performed with the HTBI primer set and the Qiagen OneStep RT-PCR kit. Libraries were constructed in a second round of multiplex PCR, after which size selection and purification were carried out. Sequencing of the libraries was done on an Illumina HiSeq2000 using paired-end 100 bp reads. As for the original processing: SOAPnuke was used to process the raw data, throwing out any read that contained adapters or uncalled bases, had a mean Phred below 15, or lacked an exact constant-primer or identifier match. High-quality paired reads were merged with COPE v1.2.5, and unique nucleotide sequences were defined as clonotypes. Clonotypes were aligned to IMGT TRBV, TRBD and TRBJ reference segments using MiTCR v1.1. The analysis included only V-J combinations with a frequency above 0.0001, which together covered more than 99% of the repertoires. The TCS score was defined as F50 (clonal expansion) divided by E x V (chaos), with BLOSUM62-based TCRdist calculated between CDR3 peptides within each V-J. Welch's t-statistics and random forest reduced approximately 520 V-J features to 13, which were used in a naive Bayes classifier (R e1071). Using fastp trimming at Q25 and MiXCR clonotype assembly, TCRdb reanalyzed the public sequencing data and kept in-frame beta chains. One record per CDR3 amino acid sequence lists the most common genes and DNA. None of the V and J calls come from the authors' own analysis; TCRdb made them. This sample comprises 500,000 to 600,000 distinct CDR3 sequences, around 17% of them detected only once. The ten largest clones take up around 18% of the sample.

Graves' hyperthyroidism was defined as stable when no progression to ophthalmopathy occurred over 18 months of follow-up. The hyperthyroidism patients were between 18 and 65 years old and newly diagnosed, with a disease duration of less than 2 months. Any patient with an uncontrolled infection, another autoimmune disease, pregnancy or lactation was excluded. Diagnoses were established on the basis of clinical symptoms, serum thyroxine and TRAb, thyroid ultrasound, and orbital computed tomography. Ficoll-Paque density gradient centrifugation was used to isolate PBMCs from about 10 ml of fresh peripheral blood. Total RNA was extracted using Trizol reagent, and RNA quality was assessed on an Agilent 2100 Bioanalyzer. CDR1 and CDR2, per the germline V gene, are MNHNS and SASEGT. The CDR3 starts with the cysteine, ends with the phenylalanine, and has 15 residues. Only the CDR3 region is kept as DNA, spanning 45 bases read in frame from base 1. V drops 6 bases and J drops 7 bases, leaving 19 bases in between.

The specimen sequenced was blood. The chain was built from TRBV6-1 and TRBJ2-1; the D element might be TRBD1 or TRBD2, as each aligns at 5 bases. The TCR was taken from a woman younger than 30 with Graves' hyperthyroidism. CDR3 loop: CASRISVGRQNEQFF. The DNA sequence follows: TGTGCCAGCAGAATCTCTGTGGGACGCCAGAATGAGCAGTTCTTC.